The next 24 T cell receptor beta chains were all read from a single sample in a study of blood T cell repertoires in COVID-19. Libraries were prepared by immunoSEQ multiplex PCR; TCRdb keeps only in-frame clonotypes and omits some of them. The data contain about 160,000 clones, 82% of them seen just once; the ten biggest clones take up 6.5% to 9%. Material for sequencing was peripheral blood. The receptors were gathered from a woman in her thirties or forties with COVID-19, enrolled during active disease.

V and J are TRBV6-1 and TRBJ2-7; maybe TRBD1 (6 bases). From germline, CDR1 is MNHNS and CDR2 SASEGT. V gave up 2 bases and J gave up 6 bases, with 14 bases separating them. The CDR3 is 14 residues long. This CDR3 reads CASSENRVYSEQYV. CDR3 nucleotide sequence: TGTGCCAGCAGTGAAAACAGGGTTTACAGCGAGCAGTACGTC.

This chain links TRBV6-6 with TRBJ2-2; 7 bases are a match to TRBD2. This CDR3 contains 16 residues. The trim removed 7 bases at V and 6 bases at J, leaving 14 bases unmatched. Germline-derived CDR1 and CDR2 are MNHNY and SVGAGI (reference sequence). CDR3 DNA: TGTGCCAGCACCCAAAGTGGCGGGAGTTTCCCCGGGGAGCTGTTTTTT. The encoded protein is CASTQSGGSFPGELFF.

This chain connects TRBV19 to TRBJ1-5, with 9 positions matching TRBD1. Germline CDR1 is LNHDA and CDR2 is SQIVND (reference sequence). The trim removed 7 bases at V and 2 bases at J, leaving 12 bases unmatched. This CDR3 contains 17 residues. CDR3 amino acids: CASTPDRGGFGNQPQHF. DNA of the CDR3: TGTGCCAGTACCCCGGACAGGGGAGGGTTTGGCAATCAGCCCCAGCATTTT. Complete variable domain (other parts from reference TRBV19 and TRBJ1-5): DGGITQSPKYLFRKEGQNVTLSCEQNLNHDAMYWYRQDPGQGLRLIYYSQIVNDFQKGDIAEGYSVSREKKESFPLTVTSAQKNPTAFYLCASTPDRGGFGNQPQHFGDGTRLSIL.

The rearrangement uses TRBV27 and TRBJ2-7; 8 nucleotides align to TRBD1. V was pared by 5 bases and J by 3 bases, with 9 bases of the junction left unmatched. In germline, CDR1 is MNHEY, CDR2 SMNVEV (reference sequence). This CDR3 is 15 amino acids long. The DNA for the CDR3 is TGTGCCAGCAGTCCTTCTTGGACAGGGCTCTACGAGCAGTACGTC. Translated: CASSPSWTGLYEQYV.

V usage is TRBV28 and J usage is TRBJ1-4, with 7 bases aligning to TRBD1. CDR1 and CDR2 from the germline V gene are MDHEN and SYDVKM. Losses at the gene ends were 3 bases for V and 3 bases for J; bases not matched to a gene: 4. The CDR3 sequence is 15 residues long. The CDR3 region has the DNA TGTGCCAGCAGTTTTCTCGGGACAGCTAATGAAAAACTGTTTTTT. Translating gives CASSFLGTANEKLFF. Together with reference TRBV28 and TRBJ1-4, the CDR3 gives the full variable domain: DVKVTQSSRYLVKRTGEKVFLECVQDMDHENMFWYRQDPGLGLRLIYFSYDVKMKEKGDIPEGYSVSREKKERFSLILESASTNQTSMYLCASSFLGTANEKLFFGSGTQLSVL.

CDR3 sequence (DNA): TGTGCCAGCTCACCTCCATATAATTCACCCCTCCACTTT. It is translated as CASSPPYNSPLHF. The chain uses TRBV18 and TRBJ1-6; the D is unclear. Trimming took 3 bases from V and 4 from J, leaving 4 bases between them. Germline CDR1 KGHSH, CDR2 LQKENI. The CDR3 length is 13 residues.

This rearrangement joins TRBV2 to TRBJ1-2, with 8 bases matching TRBD1. The germline gives CDR1 SNHLY, CDR2 FYNNEI. J lost 0 bases, V lost 6 bases, and 3 bases had no gene match. The CDR3 spans 14 residues. This CDR3 reads CASRPGQANYGYTF. The CDR3 DNA sequence: TGTGCCAGCAGACCGGGACAGGCTAACTATGGCTACACCTTC.

This chain connects TRBV7-9 to TRBJ1-1; tentative D call: TRBD1 (5 bases). CDR1 SEHNR and CDR2 FQNEAQ come from the germline V gene (reference sequence). The V and J ends lost 5 bases and 6 bases respectively, with 19 bases between them. The CDR3 length is 15 residues. CDR3 residues: CASSPGRGRHSEAFF. The DNA of the CDR3 is TGTGCCAGCAGCCCTGGCCGGGGGAGGCATTCTGAAGCTTTCTTT.

The rearrangement uses TRBV13 and TRBJ1-1, with 8 nucleotides matching TRBD1. This CDR3 is built from 14 residues. CDR1 PRHDT and CDR2 FYEKMQ come from the germline V gene (reference sequence). V was clipped by 4 bases and J by 2 bases; unmatched bases: 3. The DNA for the CDR3 is TGTGCCAGCAGCTCCGCAGGGGGCAACACTGAAGCTTTCTTT. It translates to CASSSAGGNTEAFF.

The chain is built from TRBV2 and TRBJ1-1; tentative D call: TRBD1 (5 bases). The CDR3 spans 13 residues. In germline, CDR1 is SNHLY, CDR2 FYNNEI. The V end was cut by 3 bases, the J end by 1 base, with 6 bases between. As DNA, the CDR3 is TGTGCCAGCAGTGATGACAGGAACACTGAAGCTTTCTTT. As protein: CASSDDRNTEAFF.

The rearrangement joins TRBV3-1 (or the pseudogene TRBV3-2) to TRBJ2-7; D ambiguous. CDR3 length equals 14 residues. Germline CDR1 reads LGHDT; CDR2 reads YNNKEL (reference sequence). Trimming took off 1 base at V and 1 base at J, with 8 bases between the two ends. This CDR3 reads CASSQGSQSYEQYF. The CDR3 DNA reads TGTGCCAGCAGCCAAGGATCCCAGTCCTACGAGCAGTACTTC.

This clone was detected once. This chain connects TRBV6-5 to TRBJ2-3, with D possibly matching TRBD2 (6 bases). Trimming removed 2 bases at V and 4 bases at J, with 13 bases between. This CDR3 has 15 residues. Germline CDR1 is MNHEY and CDR2 is SVGAGI. Written as DNA, the CDR3 is TGTGCCAGCAGTTACAGATCAGGAGGGGCAGATACGCAGTATTTT. The encoded protein is CASSYRSGGADTQYF.

V and J are TRBV6-5 and TRBJ2-7; D possibly corresponds to TRBD1 (6 bases). Trimming shortened V by 5 bases and J by 0 bases, and 14 bases separated the two germline ends. The germline V gene encodes CDR1 MNHEY and CDR2 SVGAGI. The CDR3 is made up of 15 amino acids. For the CDR3, the DNA is TGTGCCAGCAGTCCTCGGACAGTAAGCTCCTACGAGCAGTACTTC. This gives the protein CASSPRTVSSYEQYF.

The rearrangement uses TRBV19 and TRBJ1-2; no definite D call. V dropped 5 bases and J dropped 0 bases, with 10 bases sitting between them. The length of the CDR3 is 14 residues. CDR1 and CDR2 (germline): LNHDA, SQIVND (reference sequence). CDR3 residues: CASSGSAANYGYTF. CDR3 DNA: TGTGCCAGTAGTGGTTCGGCGGCTAACTATGGCTACACCTTC.

The chain links TRBV6-1 to TRBJ1-1, with TRBD1 matching over 11 bases. There are 14 residues in the CDR3. The germline V gene has CDR1 MNHNS and CDR2 SASEGT. Trimming removed 1 base from V and 12 bases from J; junction bases left unmatched: 7. CDR3 DNA sequence: TGTGCCAGCAGTGAAGGTCAGGACAGGGGGCAGTCTTTCTTT. This encodes CASSEGQDRGQSFF.

The CDR3 loop is CAWRLGQVEKETQYF. The DNA of the CDR3 is TGTGCCTGGAGGCTCGGCCAGGTGGAAAAAGAGACCCAGTACTTC. The chain joins TRBV30 to TRBJ2-5; D gene uncertain. The ends were cut back, 3 bases at V and 3 bases at J, with 17 bases in the middle. There are 15 residues in the CDR3. Looked up from germline, CDR1 is GTSNPN and CDR2 is SVGIG (reference sequence). The full variable domain, in which reference TRBV30 and TRBJ2-5 provide the parts outside the CDR3, is SQTIHQWPATLVQPVGSPLSLECTVEGTSNPNLYWYRQAAGRGLQLLFYSVGIGQISSEVPQNLSASRPQDRQFILSSKKLLLSDSGFYLCAWRLGQVEKETQYFGPGTRLLVL.

V is TRBV19 and J is TRBJ2-1, with D hard to call. Germline CDR1 reads LNHDA; CDR2 reads SQIVND (reference sequence). V gave up 6 bases and J gave up 4 bases, with 10 bases separating them. This CDR3 has 13 amino acids. CDR3 residues: CASSWMRYNEQFF. CDR3 nucleotides: TGTGCCAGTAGCTGGATGAGGTACAATGAGCAGTTCTTC.

The chain combines TRBV15 with TRBJ2-3; D may be TRBD2 (5 bases). Trimming left V 1 base short and J 5 bases short, with 10 bases between. The CDR3 runs 14 residues. Germline V lookup: CDR1 LNHNV, CDR2 YYDKDF (reference sequence). This CDR3 is CATSRVRAGDTQYF. As DNA, the CDR3 is TGTGCCACCAGCAGAGTTCGGGCGGGAGATACGCAGTATTTT.

The chain uses TRBV2 and TRBJ2-7, with a possible D match to TRBD1 (6 bases). Trimming took 4 bases from V and 7 from J, leaving 11 bases between them. The CDR3 covers 12 residues. Per germline, CDR1 SNHLY and CDR2 FYNNEI. The CDR3 loop reads CASSVQGREQYF. The CDR3 DNA reads as TGTGCCAGCAGTGTACAGGGCAGGGAGCAGTACTTC.

The rearrangement uses TRBV20-1 and TRBJ1-6; D is perhaps TRBD1 (5 bases). CDR3 size: 15 residues. Looked up from germline, CDR1 is DFQATT and CDR2 is SNEGSKA (reference sequence). The V end lost 3 bases, the J end lost 9 bases, and 18 bases lay between the germline ends. CDR3 DNA: TGCAGTGCTAGTGAAGAAAACAGGTTTCTTTCACCCCTCCACTTT. Protein: CSASEENRFLSPLHF.

The chain joins TRBV19 to TRBJ1-6; TRBD1 agrees at 7 bases. This CDR3 has 16 residues. In germline, CDR1 is LNHDA, CDR2 SQIVND (reference sequence). Germline trimming cut 5 bases from V and 1 base from J; bases unmatched to any gene: 5. The CDR3 DNA sequence: TGTGCCAGTAGTGAACAACAGGGGTCCTATAATTCACCCCTCCACTTT. Translated, it gives CASSEQQGSYNSPLHF.

This clone was seen more than once but under ten times. The chain combines TRBV15 with TRBJ1-1; D perhaps matches TRBD1 (5 bases). Trimming removed 2 bases from V and 5 bases from J, with 15 bases in between. CDR1 is LNHNV and CDR2 is YYDKDF in the germline V gene (reference sequence). This CDR3 is built from 15 residues. The CDR3 reads CATSRNDGGWTEAFF. CDR3 DNA: TGTGCCACCAGCAGAAACGACGGGGGTTGGACTGAAGCTTTCTTT. Drawing the rest from reference TRBV15 and TRBJ1-1, the complete variable domain is DAMVIQNPRYQVTQFGKPVTLSCSQTLNHNVMYWYQQKSSQAPKLLFHYYDKDFNNEADTPDNFQSRRPNTSFCFLDIRSPGLGDTAMYLCATSRNDGGWTEAFFGQGTRLTVV.

This chain joins TRBV28 and TRBJ2-7; D may be TRBD1 (8 bases). Germline V gene data show CDR1 as MDHEN and CDR2 as SYDVKM. The CDR3 runs to 16 residues. Trimming left V 7 bases short and J 5 bases short, with 24 bases between. CDR3 amino acids: CASTGGLGQGKDEQYF. In DNA form, the CDR3 reads TGTGCCAGCACCGGGGGGCTCGGACAGGGAAAGGACGAGCAGTACTTC.

The chain combines TRBV12-3 or TRBV12-4 with TRBJ1-5; TRBD1 matches 7 bases. With 6 bases clipped from V and 3 bases from J, the junction kept 2 bases outside the gene matches. The CDR3 runs to 13 residues. The DNA of the CDR3 is TGTGCCAGCAGGACAGGGTACAATCAGCCCCAGCATTTT. Amino acid sequence: CASRTGYNQPQHF.